This TCR beta chain derives from a study of response to subunit inactivated influenza vaccine. Study-wide points: Authors suggested each seasonal flu vaccination may recruit only limited numbers of new T cells.

A single record per CDR3 protein comes from TCRdb applying MiXCR to the RT-PCR reads. There are about 650,000 distinct CDR3 sequences in the sample; around a sixth occur only once, and about 9.9% lies in the top ten. Turning to this clonotype: The antigen is undetermined.

Germline V gene sequence: CDR1 DFQATT, CDR2 SNEGSKA (reference sequence). Trimming at V came to 4 bases and at J to 5 bases, leaving 7 bases not matched to a gene. The CDR3 extends over 13 amino acids. The clonotype comes from a man between 45 and 60 years old who received an inactivated influenza vaccine. This sequence joins TRBV20-1 and TRBJ2-7, with 8 bases that match TRBD2. Material: PBMCs from blood, obtained 12 days after vaccination. The CDR3 sequence: CSAKRTSFHEQYF. DNA for the CDR3: TGCAGTGCTAAAAGGACTAGCTTCCACGAGCAGTACTTC.